This entry lists 25 T cell receptor beta chains sequenced from one sample in a study of shared clonotypes between healthy human individuals. Here immunoSEQ multiplex PCR was the method, and the copy in TCRdb shows in-frame clones only, minus some. The sample lists some 1,400,000 clones; roughly 96% were seen once. The specimen was naive CD4+ T cells sorted from blood. Subset indicated: CD45RA+ positively selected. These receptors all stem from a man under 40 in good health.

V gene TRBV7-9 combines with J gene TRBJ1-2, with 8 bases matching TRBD1. The CDR3 is 15 amino acids. V dropped 6 bases and J dropped 7; count of bases not matched to a gene: 13. Germline loops: CDR1 SEHNR, CDR2 FQNEAQ (reference sequence). In nucleotides, the CDR3 is TGTGCCAGCAGACCCCCCGGGACAGGAACCTCTGGCTACACCTTC. Its translation: CASRPPGTGTSGYTF. The full variable domain, with the rest looked up from reference TRBV7-9 and TRBJ1-2, is DTGVSQNPRHKITKRGQNVTFRCDPISEHNRLYWYRQTLGQGPEFLTYFQNEAQLEKSRLLSDRFSAERPKGSFSTLEIQRTEQGDSAMYLCASRPPGTGTSGYTFGSGTRLTVV.

This chain uses TRBV5-6 with TRBJ2-5, with a tentative D call TRBD2 (6 bases). The germline V and J ends were trimmed by 4 bases and 1 base, with 14 bases remaining between them. This CDR3 contains 15 residues. The V gene's germline CDR1 is SGHDT and CDR2 YYEEEE. The CDR3 spells CASSQERRAQETQYF. The CDR3 region has the DNA TGTGCCAGCAGCCAGGAGAGGAGGGCCCAAGAGACCCAGTACTTC.

The chain links TRBV7-8 to TRBJ2-1, with D unclear. This CDR3 is built from 17 residues. The germline V and J ends were trimmed by 3 bases and 0 bases, with 15 bases remaining between them. Germline V gene lookup returns CDR1 SGHVS and CDR2 FQNEAQ. This CDR3 is CASSFSFSRSSYNEQFF. The CDR3 DNA sequence: TGTGCCAGCAGCTTTTCGTTCTCGAGAAGCTCCTACAATGAGCAGTTCTTC.

The chain is built from TRBV7-2 and TRBJ1-1; no firm D call. CDR1 and CDR2 (germline): SGHTA, FQGNSA. The CDR3 runs 15 residues. Trimming left V 3 bases short and J 1 base short, with 12 bases between. The CDR3, as DNA: TGTGCCAGCAGCTTCCCGACACGCGGGAACACTGAAGCTTTCTTT. Translating it yields CASSFPTRGNTEAFF.

The rearrangement uses TRBV6-1 and TRBJ1-1; D is unresolved. Trimming pared 6 bases from V and 5 bases from J, leaving 16 bases between. CDR3 size: 14 residues. From germline, CDR1 is MNHNS and CDR2 SASEGT. The CDR3 reads CASRVAPDLTEAFF. The CDR3 nucleotides are TGTGCCAGCAGAGTAGCTCCAGACTTAACTGAAGCTTTCTTT.

CDR3 sequence: CASSQESGPKVSGANVLTF. The CDR3 coding sequence is TGCGCCAGCAGCCAAGAGTCCGGGCCAAAAGTGTCTGGGGCCAACGTCCTGACTTTC. The V gene is TRBV4-1, the J gene TRBJ2-6; the D is unclear. Trimming shortened V by 0 bases and J by 1 base, and 16 bases separated the two germline ends. This CDR3 has 19 residues. Germline values: CDR1 MGHRA, CDR2 YSYEKL.

The V gene is TRBV21-1, the J gene TRBJ1-1; TRBD1, the D gene given by the table, was not confirmed from the DNA. TRBV21-1 is described as a pseudogene. CDR3 length: 15 amino acids. CDR3 nucleotides: TGTGCCAGCAGCATCCTGACAAGTACGAGCCCTGAAGCTTTCTTT. It is translated as CASSILTSTSPEAFF.

The chain has TRBV28 and TRBJ2-7; 9 positions match TRBD2. CDR1 MDHEN and CDR2 SYDVKM come from the germline V gene. The CDR3 is 13 amino acids. The trim removed 7 bases at V and 4 bases at J, leaving 5 bases unmatched. The CDR3 bases are TGTGCCAGCACATCTAGCGGGGCGTACGAGCAGTACTTC. It translates to CASTSSGAYEQYF.

The CDR3 DNA reads as TGTGCCAGCAGTAATACCAGGGGTAGCAATCAGCCCCAGCATTTT. The encoded protein is CASSNTRGSNQPQHF. The V gene is TRBV6-5, the J gene TRBJ1-5; possible D gene TRBD1, 6 bases. V gave up 5 bases and J gave up 0 bases, with 11 bases separating them. Germline CDR1 MNHEY, CDR2 SVGAGI. The CDR3 contains 15 residues.

The rearrangement joins TRBV6-1 to TRBJ2-5, with 13 bases lining up with TRBD2. The J call may be in error: the DNA end matches TRBJ2-7 better. The CDR3 is made up of 17 amino acids. From germline, CDR1 is MNHNS and CDR2 SASEGT. CDR3 residues: CASSKVMGLAGRYEQYF. DNA for the CDR3: TGTGCCAGCAGTAAAGTAATGGGACTAGCGGGAAGGTACGAGCAGTACTTC.

The table lists this clone with a count of one. The gene calls are TRBV6-1 and TRBJ1-5; unclear D gene. The germline CDR1 and CDR2 sequences are MNHNS and SASEGT. The CDR3 sequence is 13 residues long. With 0 bases removed from V and 6 bases from J, the gap between germline ends came to 6 bases. CDR3 sequence: CASSEARRQPQHF. Written as DNA, the CDR3 is TGTGCCAGCAGTGAAGCGAGGCGTCAGCCCCAGCATTTT.

The chain joins TRBV5-1 to TRBJ2-7, with 9 bases aligning to TRBD2. Germline assignment: CDR1 SGHRS and CDR2 YFSETQ. Losses at the gene ends were 4 bases for V and 6 bases for J; bases not matched to a gene: 14. The CDR3 loop spans 16 amino acids. DNA of the CDR3: TGCGCCAGCAGCCAATCGCCGGGACTAGCCGATTCCGAGCAGTACTTC. As protein: CASSQSPGLADSEQYF. Looking up the rest from reference TRBV5-1 and TRBJ2-7 gives the full variable domain: KAGVTQTPRYLIKTRGQQVTLSCSPISGHRSVSWYQQTPGQGLQFLFEYFSETQRNKGNFPGRFSGRQFSNSRSEMNVSTLELGDSALYLCASSQSPGLADSEQYFGPGTRLTVT.

The chain joins TRBV7-3 to TRBJ1-5, with D hard to call. V lost 8 bases and J lost 1, with 9 bases in between. Germline CDR1 is SGHTA and CDR2 is FQGTGA. CDR3 length: 13 residues. This CDR3 is CASSGGSNQPQHF. The CDR3 DNA reads TGTGCCAGCTCGGGCGGAAGCAATCAGCCCCAGCATTTT. The complete variable domain, with remaining parts taken from reference TRBV7-3 and TRBJ1-5, reads GAGVSQTPSNKVTEKGKYVELRCDPISGHTALYWYRQSLGQGPEFLIYFQGTGAADDSGLPNDRFFAVRPEGSVSTLKIQRTERGDSAVYLCASSGGSNQPQHFGDGTRLSIL.

This clone was counted only a few times. This sequence joins TRBV7-2 and TRBJ1-5, with TRBD1 matching 11 bases. Germline CDR1 SGHTA, CDR2 FQGNSA. J lost 2 bases, V lost 0 bases, and 6 bases had no gene match. This CDR3 has 18 residues. CDR3 DNA: TGTGCCAGCAGCTTAGCAGGACAGGGGGCGAGGGGCAATCAGCCCCAGCATTTT. Protein sequence: CASSLAGQGARGNQPQHF.

This chain uses TRBV4-1 with TRBJ2-7, with 11 nucleotides matching TRBD2. Germline assignment: CDR1 MGHRA and CDR2 YSYEKL. With 1 base clipped from V and 3 bases from J, the junction kept 2 bases outside the gene matches. This CDR3 comprises 15 residues. The CDR3 loop is CASSQGGTSGYEQYF. CDR3 DNA: TGCGCCAGCAGCCAAGGGGGGACTAGCGGCTACGAGCAGTACTTC.

The chain combines TRBV10-3 with TRBJ2-5, with unresolved D. Germline V CDR1 and CDR2: ENHRY, SYGVKD. CDR3 length: 16 residues. Trimming took 0 bases from V and 6 from J, leaving 17 bases between them. The CDR3, as DNA: TGTGCCATCAGTGAGTCGAGCGTCTTTGGAAAAAAGACCCAGTACTTC. Its protein product is CAISESSVFGKKTQYF.

Only one count was recorded for this clone. The V call is TRBV15, the J call TRBJ1-2; D gene ambiguous. The CDR3 contains 14 residues. Trimming removed 0 bases at V and 4 bases at J, with 9 bases between. Germline CDR1 reads LNHNV; CDR2 reads YYDKDF (reference sequence). As DNA, the CDR3 is TGTGCCACCAGCAGAGAGCTAGCCAGCTATGGCTACACCTTC. Translating gives CATSRELASYGYTF.

The chain carries TRBV5-1 and TRBJ2-2, with D perhaps being TRBD1 or TRBD2 (5 bases each). The CDR3 covers 14 residues. Germline V lookup: CDR1 SGHRS, CDR2 YFSETQ. Deletions cut 6 bases from V and 7 bases from J, with 16 bases between. This chain's CDR3 is CASTGGPSGGELFF. The CDR3 region has the DNA TGCGCCAGCACTGGGGGACCCAGCGGCGGGGAGCTGTTTTTT.

The chain recombines TRBV25-1 with TRBJ2-7; 8 bases match TRBD1. J was trimmed by 9 bases and V by 3 bases; bases with no gene match: 7. The germline V gene has CDR1 MGHDK and CDR2 SYGVNS. This CDR3 region has 13 residues. DNA of the CDR3: TGTGCCAGCAGTGAGCAGGACAGGGATCGGCAGTACTTC. Its protein product is CASSEQDRDRQYF.

The rearrangement uses TRBV12-5 and TRBJ2-2; 7 bases are a match to TRBD2. This CDR3 region has 16 residues. Germline CDR1 is LGHNT and CDR2 is FRNRAP. The V and J ends lost 0 bases and 10 bases, in that order; junction bases with no gene match: 11. CDR3 nucleotides: TGTGCTAGTGGTTTGGTACTGGGGGGAGGGCCCGAGGAGCTGTTTTTT. Translating it yields CASGLVLGGGPEELFF.

The rearrangement links TRBV28 to TRBJ2-7, with D tentatively TRBD1 (5 bases). The CDR3 totals 13 residues. V lost 7 bases to trimming and J lost 9 bases, with 19 bases between them. Germline CDR1 and CDR2: MDHEN and SYDVKM. Here the CDR3 reads CASKSDIPRVQYF. CDR3 DNA: TGTGCCAGCAAGTCGGACATCCCCAGAGTGCAGTACTTC.

The chain links TRBV6-5 to TRBJ2-7; the D gene is possibly TRBD1 (5 bases). V was trimmed by 0 bases and J by 7 bases, leaving 10 bases between them. In germline, CDR1 is MNHEY, CDR2 SVGAGI. The CDR3 extends over 13 amino acids. CDR3 sequence reads: CASSYSGAREQYF. CDR3 in DNA: TGTGCCAGCAGTTACTCTGGGGCGAGAGAGCAGTACTTC.

The V call is TRBV29-1, the J call TRBJ2-7; TRBD1 agrees at 8 bases. The CDR3 is 14 residues long. With 4 bases clipped from V and 3 bases from J, the junction kept 8 bases outside the gene matches. From germline, CDR1 is SQVTM and CDR2 ANQGSEA. The CDR3 spells CSVGGRGPGYEQYF. CDR3 in DNA: TGCAGCGTTGGAGGCAGGGGGCCAGGCTACGAGCAGTACTTC.

Remarks on this clone: One end of the junction varies from germline; a read error may be responsible. V usage is TRBV18 and J usage is TRBJ1-5, with 7 bases matching TRBD1. This CDR3 comprises 17 residues. Germline assignment: CDR1 KGHSH and CDR2 LQKENI. CDR3 DNA sequence: TGTGCCAGCTCATCACCACAGGGGCCAAATAGCAATCAGCCCCAGCATTTT. Translating it yields CASSSPQGPNSNQPQHF.

The chain uses TRBV4-3 and TRBJ2-2; no reliable D call. The V and J ends lost 0 bases and 4 bases respectively, with 12 bases between them. The CDR3 is 16 residues long. CDR1 and CDR2 (germline): LGHNA, YSLEER. The CDR3 DNA is TGCGCCAGCAGCCAAGATGTAGCAGGAGTCACCGGGGAGCTGTTTTTT. Amino acids: CASSQDVAGVTGELFF.